Below, one T cell receptor beta chain is given with its context. Its antigen remains unknown. Template material for amplifying TCR beta CDR3 regions consisted of RNA transcripts. An initial round of RT-PCR targeting the TCR CDR3 relied on the HTBI primer set. TCRdb recomputed calls from the multiplex PCR reads with MiXCR, one row per CDR3 protein. The sample yields roughly 640,000 distinct CDR3 sequences, about a sixth seen once. This sample was taken from a study of T cells in Graves' hyperthyroidism and ophthalmopathy. Overall study: Blood was drawn when the patient was first diagnosed and still untreated. Study-level points and caveats: Blood also contained most expanded thyroid clonotypes above 0.001. The model identified upcoming ophthalmopathy a median approximately 6.4 months ahead of onset.

V was trimmed by 0 bases and J by 8 bases, leaving 19 bases between them. Germline CDR1 and CDR2: MGHRA and YSYEKL. CDR3 length equals 17 residues. The source of the PBMCs was less than 12 ml of fresh peripheral blood. Sequenced material: blood. The genes are TRBV4-1 and TRBJ1-4, with D tentatively TRBD1 (6 bases). The sequence was collected from a middle-aged woman with Graves' ophthalmopathy. The CDR3 coding sequence is TGCGCCAGCAGCCAAGAATGGGGGGGGGCGGGTGAGGAAAAACTGTTTTTT. It yields the protein CASSQEWGGAGEEKLFF.